The entry that follows covers one T cell receptor beta chain sequence. This clonotype was seen more than once but under ten times. Its specific antigen is unknown. No qualities accompany the bases; no much larger clone lies one base away. This entry belongs to a study of T cells after yellow fever vaccination (dated by TCRdb to the late 2010s). As for the study more broadly: The SMART-Seq v4 Ultra Low Input RNA kit was used to prepare libraries from fractions with low cell numbers. Blood was collected at multiple timepoints before and after primary and secondary immunization, and bulk PBMC replicates and cell subsets were isolated. To track T-cell clones before and after primary and booster YFV17D yellow fever vaccination, bulk TCR alpha and beta repertoires were sequenced longitudinally. Two healthy male donors made up the cohort, one aged 18 to 30 years and the other aged 30 to 40 years.

Taken from cysteine to phenylalanine, the CDR3 has 15 residues. The DNA shown is the 45-base CDR3, in frame from base 1. At the junction V is shortened by 3 bases and J by 5 bases; bases outside the gene matches: 7. What the research found in general, with its limitations: A small share of clonotypes was detected in both CD4 and CD8 compartments, with the overlap likely arising from convergent recombination. The study included only two donors, which limits how far the findings can be generalized. After the booster, most clones that had expanded after primary vaccination were detected again (approximately 97% of CD4 and 88% of CD8), suggesting broad maintenance of memory. Computational filtering was required because FACS-sorted repertoires could contain abundant contaminating clonotypes from the bulk population. Compared with the primary T-cell response, the secondary T-cell response was faster but weaker, reaching its peak on day 5 rather than on day 15.

The treatment or condition label for this specimen denotes: live attenuated yellow fever vaccine strain. A standard Ficoll-Paque protocol was used to isolate PBMCs from peripheral blood. Dynabeads CD4 and CD8 positive selection kits were used to isolate the CD4 and CD8 T-cell fractions. TriZol was used to extract RNA from bulk PBMCs, from CD4 and CD8 fractions, and from dextramer-positive and dextramer-negative fractions. Sequencer: Illumina NovaSeq 6000. TCR cDNA was synthesized by 5'RACE template switching, through which a universal primer site and unique molecular identifiers were introduced. Priming for cDNA synthesis came from both the TCR alpha and TCR beta constant segments. Library amplification involved two PCR steps, and the second step added sample barcodes and sequencing adapters. Sequencing of the libraries was done on either Illumina HiSeq 2500 (2x100 bp) or NovaSeq (2x150 bp). From the authors' description of their analysis: MIGEC was used to demultiplex reads and collapse the reads into UMI consensus sequences, and MiXCR was used for V(D)J alignment. Using edgeR on replicate PBMC samples, clonotypes were called vaccine-responding if FDR was below 0.01 and the log2 fold change was above 5 up to day 15. Each bulk clonotype was labeled CD4 or CD8 based on which sequenced repertoire, CD4 or CD8, contained the clonotype at higher abundance. The public reads were run again by TCRdb, first through fastp at Q25 and then through MiXCR, and only productive beta chains were kept. Entries that share a CDR3 protein sequence are merged under the most common genes and DNA. Clone size and V and J calls follow TCRdb, not the original study. For this sample there are about 130,000 distinct CDR3 sequences; over 8% appear just once. The ten largest clonotypes hold less than 40% of the sample.

Specimen: CD8+ T cells sorted from PBMCs, collected on the day of the yellow fever booster vaccination. The sequence is built from TRBV23-1 and TRBJ1-1; 9 bases in the junction line up with TRBD1. TRBV23-1 qualifies as an ORF whose function is uncertain. The receptor was derived from a man between 18 and 35 years old who received the YFV17D yellow fever vaccine. The CDR3 is CASSHRGTGLTEAFF. The bases read TGCGCCAGCAGTCATCGAGGGACAGGGTTGACTGAAGCTTTCTTT.